Below are 29 T cell receptor beta chains sequenced from a single sample in a study of T cell responses to AZD1222 COVID-19 vaccine. The method was immunoSEQ multiplex PCR; TCRdb's version includes in-frame clones alone and lacks a portion of them. The table includes some 190,000 clones, around 92% detected once. Sequenced here: peripheral blood, sampled on day 0 of AZD1222 vaccination. The origin of the receptors is an adult in good health.

This chain connects TRBV5-1 to TRBJ2-5; TRBD1 matches at 9 bases. In germline, CDR1 is SGHRS, CDR2 YFSETQ. This CDR3 contains 14 residues. The junction had 6 bases not matched to a gene; V was cut back by 5 bases and J by 4 bases. The DNA of the CDR3 is TGCGCCAGCAGGTCGGGACAGGGTACAGAGACCCAGTACTTC. It yields the protein CASRSGQGTETQYF.

The V call is TRBV3-1 (or the pseudogene TRBV3-2), the J call TRBJ1-1; no firm D call. Germline V gives CDR1 LGHDT, CDR2 YNNKEL (reference sequence). The CDR3 totals 13 residues. V gave up 3 bases and J gave up 3 bases, with 8 bases separating them. CDR3 residues: CASSHRADTEAFF. In nucleotides, the CDR3 is TGTGCCAGCAGCCACAGAGCGGACACTGAAGCTTTCTTT.

This clone appeared a single time. The rearrangement joins TRBV2 to TRBJ1-6; weak D call: TRBD1 (5 bases). The V end was cut by 6 bases, the J end by 8 bases, with 11 bases between. From germline, CDR1 is SNHLY and CDR2 FYNNEI. The CDR3 has 13 amino acids. The DNA for the CDR3 is TGTGCCAGCAGCGGACAAATGCATTCACCCCTCCACTTT. Protein product: CASSGQMHSPLHF. Filled out from reference TRBV2 and TRBJ1-6, the complete variable domain reads EPEVTQTPSHQVTQMGQEVILRCVPISNHLYFYWYRQILGQKVEFLVSFYNNEISEKSEIFDDQFSVERPDGSNFTLKIRSTKLEDSAMYFCASSGQMHSPLHFGNGTRLTVT.

The rearrangement links TRBV30 to TRBJ1-3; D is perhaps TRBD1 (6 bases). Germline lookup yields CDR1 GTSNPN and CDR2 SVGIG (reference sequence). This CDR3 region has 14 residues. Between the trimmed V and J ends, which lost 5 bases and 2 bases, there was a span of 13 bases. The CDR3 DNA reads as TGTGCCTGGTATGACAGGTTCCCTGGAAACACCATATATTTT. It yields the protein CAWYDRFPGNTIYF.

Only a few counts were recorded for this clone. The CDR3 is CASSDRERGYGYTF. In DNA, the CDR3 is TGTGCCAGCAGTGACCGGGAAAGAGGCTATGGCTACACCTTC. The chain links TRBV25-1 to TRBJ1-2; D not resolved. In germline, CDR1 is MGHDK, CDR2 SYGVNS. The CDR3 spans 14 residues. V was shortened by 3 bases and J by 4 bases, with 12 bases between the two germline ends.

This rearrangement joins TRBV12-3 or TRBV12-4 to TRBJ1-1; no firm D call. Trimming cost V 4 bases and J 9 bases, with 12 bases left between them. There are 12 residues in the CDR3. Written as DNA, the CDR3 is TGTGCCAGCAGTTGGTGGGGTCAGCAAGCTTTCTTT. Translation gives CASSWWGQQAFF.

The chain couples TRBV16 to TRBJ1-2; D is unresolved. Germline lookup yields CDR1 KGHSY and CDR2 FQNENV. Between the trimmed V and J ends, which lost 5 bases and 8 bases, there was a span of 12 bases. The CDR3 has 12 amino acids. CDR3 coding DNA: TGTGCCAGCAGCAACCCCCCTGGGGGCTACACCTTC. Its translation is CASSNPPGGYTF.

The rearrangement links TRBV28 to TRBJ2-5; D ambiguous. The CDR3 is 12 amino acids. The germline gives CDR1 MDHEN, CDR2 SYDVKM. Deletions cut 6 bases from V and 5 bases from J, with 10 bases between. CDR3 residues: CASRHLPETQYF. Written as DNA, the CDR3 is TGTGCCAGCAGACACCTTCCGGAGACCCAGTACTTC.

This sequence joins TRBV7-3 and TRBJ2-5, with 12 bases lining up with TRBD1. Germline CDR1 and CDR2: SGHTA and FQGTGA. The ends lost 0 bases at V and 4 bases at J; junction bases unmatched: 3. The CDR3 totals 16 residues. The CDR3 region is CASSLTGQGARETQYF. The DNA for the CDR3 is TGTGCCAGCAGCTTAACGGGACAGGGGGCTCGAGAGACCCAGTACTTC.

V usage is TRBV15 and J usage is TRBJ1-4; D is uncertain. The CDR3 consists of 17 residues. Trimming left V 0 bases short and J 0 bases short, with 11 bases between. In germline, CDR1 is LNHNV, CDR2 YYDKDF (reference sequence). CDR3 in amino acids: CATSRDSQPTTNEKLFF. The DNA for the CDR3 is TGTGCCACCAGCAGAGATTCCCAGCCCACAACTAATGAAAAACTGTTTTTT.

The chain links TRBV12-3 or TRBV12-4 to TRBJ1-1; TRBD1 is a possible D gene (5 bases). The length of the CDR3 is 13 residues. V was shortened by 5 bases and J by 2 bases, with 9 bases between the two germline ends. The CDR3 sequence: CASSGDENTEAFF. The CDR3 region has the DNA TGTGCCAGCAGTGGGGACGAAAACACTGAAGCTTTCTTT.

V usage is TRBV5-1 and J usage is TRBJ1-1; D not certain. V lost 9 bases and J 0 bases, leaving 12 bases between the germline ends. Germline CDR1 SGHRS, CDR2 YFSETQ. The CDR3 runs 13 residues. The chain's CDR3 is CATSSDMNTEAFF. CDR3 DNA: TGCGCCACCTCAAGTGACATGAACACTGAAGCTTTCTTT.

The DNA of the CDR3 is TGTGCCAGCACATCAGGGCCGCTAGCTTTCTTT. Its translation is CASTSGPLAFF. The chain combines TRBV28 with TRBJ1-1, with D possibly matching TRBD1 (5 bases). V lost 7 bases and J 10 bases, leaving 13 bases between the germline ends. Looked up from germline, CDR1 is MDHEN and CDR2 is SYDVKM. This CDR3 is built from 11 residues.

This chain connects TRBV7-3 to TRBJ2-5; 11 positions agree with TRBD2. This CDR3 contains 16 residues. Germline CDR1 is SGHTA and CDR2 is FQGTGA. Trimming cost V 5 bases and J 2 bases; bases outside gene matches: 7. CDR3 in amino acids: CASSPHLAGGQETQYF. DNA of the CDR3: TGTGCCAGCAGCCCCCATTTAGCGGGGGGGCAAGAGACCCAGTACTTC.

The chain carries TRBV11-2 and TRBJ1-2; D possibly corresponds to TRBD1 (5 bases). The CDR3 extends over 14 amino acids. The ends were cut back, 1 base at V and 8 bases at J, with 14 bases in the middle. Germline V lookup: CDR1 SGHAT, CDR2 FQNNGV. The CDR3 spells CASSLALGDRGYTF. In nucleotides, the CDR3 is TGTGCCAGCAGCTTAGCCCTAGGGGATAGGGGCTACACCTTC.

The chain joins TRBV9 to TRBJ1-2, with TRBD1 matching 9 bases. Germline CDR1 reads SGDLS; CDR2 reads YYNGEE. This CDR3 has 14 amino acids. The V and J ends lost 7 bases and 2 bases, in that order; junction bases with no gene match: 6. CDR3 region: CASGSGTGNYGYTF. The CDR3 DNA reads TGTGCCAGCGGGTCCGGGACAGGGAACTATGGCTACACCTTC.

This clone appeared a few times. This chain joins TRBV9 and TRBJ1-2, with D possibly being TRBD1 (6 bases). The CDR3 is 12 residues long. Deletions cut 1 base from V and 8 bases from J, with 9 bases between. Germline V CDR1 and CDR2: SGDLS, YYNGEE. CDR3 nucleotide sequence: TGTGCCAGCAGCGTAACAGGGTACGGCTACACCTTC. This encodes CASSVTGYGYTF.

The chain combines TRBV27 with TRBJ2-1, with 11 bases fitting TRBD2. Germline lookup yields CDR1 MNHEY and CDR2 SMNVEV (reference sequence). Unmatched junction bases numbered 1, after V lost 6 bases and J lost 6 bases. The CDR3 extends over 13 amino acids. The CDR3 loop is CASRTSGGNEQFF. Here the CDR3 DNA reads TGTGCCAGCAGAACTAGCGGGGGCAATGAGCAGTTCTTC.

V is TRBV2 and J is TRBJ1-3; maybe TRBD1 (5 bases). V was cut by 4 bases and J by 1 base, with 14 bases left in between. The CDR3 sequence is 16 residues long. Germline V gives CDR1 SNHLY, CDR2 FYNNEI. CDR3 nucleotides: TGTGCCAGCAGTGTTGCTGGGGCTCGGTCTGGAAACACCATATATTTT. Its protein is CASSVAGARSGNTIYF.

The V call is TRBV5-1, the J call TRBJ2-3; D might be TRBD1 or TRBD2, each matching 5 bases. CDR1 and CDR2 (germline): SGHRS, YFSETQ. The V end lost 0 bases, the J end lost 2 bases, and 10 bases lay between the germline ends. The CDR3 runs 15 residues. The CDR3 region has the DNA TGCGCCAGCAGCTTGGCCGGGGCGCACACAGATACGCAGTATTTT. It is translated as CASSLAGAHTDTQYF.

The chain joins TRBV29-1 to TRBJ1-1; D ambiguous. The length of the CDR3 is 11 residues. V was trimmed by 5 bases and J by 3 bases, leaving 7 bases between them. Per the germline V gene, CDR1 is SQVTM and CDR2 is ANQGSEA. Written as DNA, the CDR3 is TGCAGCGTTTCGGTATACACTGAAGCTTTCTTT. Translation: CSVSVYTEAFF. The whole variable domain, remainder taken from reference TRBV29-1 and TRBJ1-1, is SAVISQKPSRDICQRGTSLTIQCQVDSQVTMMFWYRQQPGQSLTLIATANQGSEATYESGFVIDKFPISRPNLTFSTLTVSNMSPEDSSIYLCSVSVYTEAFFGQGTRLTVV.

The chain is built from TRBV14 and TRBJ1-5, with D uncertain. V was cut by 6 bases and J by 1 base, with 10 bases left in between. The CDR3 consists of 14 residues. CDR1 and CDR2 (germline): SGHDN, FVKESK. The CDR3 sequence: CASSQPESNQPQHF. CDR3 DNA sequence: TGTGCCAGCAGTCAACCAGAAAGCAATCAGCCCCAGCATTTT.

This clone has only one observation. V and J are TRBV19 and TRBJ1-4, with D tentatively TRBD1 (5 bases). The CDR3 contains 14 residues. Germline V gene lookup returns CDR1 LNHDA and CDR2 SQIVND (reference sequence). Between the trimmed V and J ends, which lost 5 bases and 5 bases, there was a span of 12 bases. CDR3 nucleotides: TGTGCCAGTAGTCCGCGACAGCAAAATGAAAAACTGTTTTTT. Translation: CASSPRQQNEKLFF.

The chain has TRBV12-3 or TRBV12-4 and TRBJ1-2; 9 positions agree with TRBD1. The J segment lost 8 bases and the V segment lost 6 bases, leaving 4 bases of the junction unmatched. The CDR3 consists of 12 residues. CDR3 nucleotides: TGTGCCAGCAGACAGGGGGCTGAAGGCTACACCTTC. This codes for CASRQGAEGYTF.

In its sample, this clone was seen a few times. The rearrangement links TRBV5-1 to TRBJ1-5; D call uncertain. This CDR3 is built from 15 residues. CDR1 is SGHRS, CDR2 YFSETQ, per germline. The ends were cut back, 2 bases at V and 0 bases at J, with 9 bases in the middle. The chain's CDR3 is CASSFDYNSNQPQHF. CDR3 nucleotides: TGCGCCAGCAGCTTTGACTATAATAGCAATCAGCCCCAGCATTTT.

This chain connects TRBV5-4 to TRBJ1-3, with 10 bases lining up with TRBD1. Germline trimming cut 4 bases from V and 3 bases from J; bases unmatched to any gene: 10. There are 17 residues in the CDR3. The V gene's germline CDR1 is SGHNT and CDR2 YYREEE (reference sequence). The CDR3 loop reads CASSMGQGIQVGNTIYF. As DNA, the CDR3 is TGTGCCAGCAGCATGGGACAGGGGATTCAGGTTGGAAACACCATATATTTT.

The chain carries TRBV2 and TRBJ1-5; 7 bases are a match to TRBD1. The CDR3 has 14 amino acids. With 5 bases clipped from V and 1 base from J, the junction kept 2 bases outside the gene matches. Germline CDR1 and CDR2: SNHLY and FYNNEI. CDR3 DNA: TGTGCCAGCAGTCCGGACAGGAGCAATCAGCCCCAGCATTTT. Translating it yields CASSPDRSNQPQHF.

This clone was seen a single time. The V and J genes are TRBV19 and TRBJ2-7, with 7 bases aligning to TRBD1. CDR3 length: 16 amino acids. Looked up from germline, CDR1 is LNHDA and CDR2 is SQIVND (reference sequence). With V trimmed by 3 bases and J by 5 bases, 13 bases remained unmatched. The CDR3, as DNA: TGTGCCAGTAGTATCGGACAGGCCTCCCTTCGAGACGAGCAGTACTTC. Protein product: CASSIGQASLRDEQYF.

The chain joins TRBV28 to TRBJ1-2; 11 bases map to TRBD1. The CDR3 has 14 residues. Germline V gene sequence: CDR1 MDHEN, CDR2 SYDVKM. V shed 5 bases and J 4 bases; nucleotides not matched to a gene: 3. CDR3 coding DNA: TGTGCCAGCAGTCCCGGGACAGGGGGCTATGGCTACACCTTC. It specifies CASSPGTGGYGYTF.